This T cell receptor beta chain was profiled in a study of cytomegalovirus exposure and HLA in healthy donors. Sequencing used immunoSEQ multiplex PCR; TCRdb keeps in-frame clones, though not all of them. The data hold about 220,000 clones, with around four fifths observed a single time. This clonotype originated in a woman in her thirties in good health and CMV-seropositive. Input material: PBMCs.

The CDR3 DNA follows: TGTGCCAGCAGTTATCGGCAGGTCGAGTTCGGTGAGCAGTTCTTC. It is translated as CASSYRQVEFGEQFF. V usage is TRBV27 and J usage is TRBJ2-1; no reliable D call. Trimming cost V 4 bases and J 9 bases, with 19 bases left between them. The CDR3 sequence is 15 residues long. Germline CDR1 reads MNHEY; CDR2 reads SMNVEV (reference sequence).